This T cell receptor (beta chain) was retrieved from a study of CD8 T cells in ankylosing spondylitis. Notes on the study in general: Seemingly characteristic of ankylosing spondylitis blood was a TCR beta motif consisting of eight highly homologous variants.

In TCRdb, the 5' RACE reads were re-called with MiXCR into one record per CDR3 protein. The sample has hundreds of thousands of distinct CDR3 sequences, 26% seen once. This clonotype showed up just a few times. Its antigen is as yet unknown. The TCR originated in a male donor with ankylosing spondylitis. Sequences were obtained from blood, either unsorted or a sorted T cell fraction (not recorded which).

The CDR3 DNA is TGTGCCAGCAGTGTTATAGGTTCTGGGGCCAACGTCCTGACTTTC. Protein: CASSVIGSGANVLTF. The chain joins TRBV6-1 to TRBJ2-6; no firm D call. The CDR3 covers 15 residues. The V and J ends lost 4 bases and 1 base respectively, with 8 bases between them. Germline loops: CDR1 MNHNS, CDR2 SASEGT.